These T cell receptor beta chains were read from a single sample in a study of blood T cell repertoires in COVID-19. Method: immunoSEQ multiplex PCR; TCRdb's copy keeps in-frame clones and lacks some. The repertoire holds roughly 190,000 clones, about four fifths seen once, with 2.5% to 3.5% in the top ten. Sequencing used peripheral blood. These receptors came from a man aged 50 to 60 with active or convalescent COVID-19. CDR3s include the opening cysteine and the closing phenylalanine or tryptophan. The D gene is left open where the match is weak. Some rows mark clone size as missing; the rest say once, few, many or name a class of expanded clone.

v_gene	j_gene	abundance	d_gene	CDR3nt	CDR3aa
TRBV6-5	TRBJ2-3	-	TRBD2	TGTGCCAGCAGTAATGGACTAGCGGGACCAGATACGCAGTATTTT	CASSNGLAGPDTQYF
TRBV7-9	TRBJ2-5	-	TRBD1	TGTGCCAGCAGCTTAGCTGGGACAGCCAAGGGGACCCAGTACTTC	CASSLAGTAKGTQYF
TRBV11-3	TRBJ2-1	-	TRBD2	TGTGCCAGCAGCTTCCAACCGACTAGCGGCACCTACAATGAGCAGTTCTTC	CASSFQPTSGTYNEQFF
TRBV5-1	TRBJ2-7	-	TRBD2	TGCGCCAGCAGCTTGAGCGGGACCATAGTCTACGAGCAGTACTTC	CASSLSGTIVYEQYF
TRBV5-1	TRBJ1-6	-	TRBD1	TGCGCCAGCAGCTCCGCCGGGACAGGGCATTCACCCCTCCACTTT	CASSSAGTGHSPLHF
TRBV24-1	TRBJ1-1	-	-	TGTGCCACCAGTGATTTGGAGTGGCAGGGAGCTTTCTTT	CATSDLEWQGAFF
TRBV30	TRBJ1-5	-	-	TGTGCCTGGAGTGGGGGGACTGCCGGTCAGCCCCAGCATTTT	CAWSGGTAGQPQHF
TRBV3-1/TRBV3-2	TRBJ1-5	-	-	TGTGCCAGCAGCCCAGCGGCGGATAGCAATCAGCCCCAGCATTTT	CASSPAADSNQPQHF
TRBV10-2	TRBJ1-3	-	TRBD1	TGCGCCAGCAGTGAGTCCCAGGGGGGTGTCACCATATATTTT	CASSESQGGVTIYF
TRBV7-8	TRBJ2-1	-	TRBD2	TGTGCCAGCAGCTCCCTGCCCCTAGCGGGAGTCTCCTACAATGAGCAGTTCTTC	CASSSLPLAGVSYNEQFF
TRBV7-2	TRBJ2-2	-	TRBD1	TGTGCCAGCAGCCGACAGGGGGCCGGGGAGCTGTTTTTT	CASSRQGAGELFF
TRBV15	TRBJ1-4	once	-	TGTGCCACCAGCAGATCGGGGGGCGTCATCAAGGAAAAACTGTTTTTT	CATSRSGGVIKEKLFF